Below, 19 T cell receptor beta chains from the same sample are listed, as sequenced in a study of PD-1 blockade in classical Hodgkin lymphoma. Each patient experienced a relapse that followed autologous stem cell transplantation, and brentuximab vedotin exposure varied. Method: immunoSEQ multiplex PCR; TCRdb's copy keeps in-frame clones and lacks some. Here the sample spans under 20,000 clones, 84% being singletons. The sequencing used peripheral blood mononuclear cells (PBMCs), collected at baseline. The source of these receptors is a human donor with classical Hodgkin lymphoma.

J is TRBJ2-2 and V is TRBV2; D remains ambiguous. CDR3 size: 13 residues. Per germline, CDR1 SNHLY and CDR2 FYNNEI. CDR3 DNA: TGTGCTGGAGAGGCAGGGAACACCGGGGAGCTGTTTTTT. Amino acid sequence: CAGEAGNTGELFF. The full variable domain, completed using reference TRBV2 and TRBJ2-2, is EPEVTQTPSHQVTQMGQEVILRCVPISNHLYFYWYRQILGQKVEFLVSFYNNEISEKSEIFDDQFSVERPDGSNFTLKIRSTKLEDSAMYFCAGEAGNTGELFFGEGSRLTVL.

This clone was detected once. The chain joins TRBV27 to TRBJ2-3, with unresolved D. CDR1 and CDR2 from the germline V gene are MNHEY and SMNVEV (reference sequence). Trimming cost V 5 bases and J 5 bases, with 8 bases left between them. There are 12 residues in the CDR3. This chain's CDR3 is CASSPSRDTQYF. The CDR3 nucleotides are TGTGCCAGCAGTCCCTCTAGAGATACGCAGTATTTT.

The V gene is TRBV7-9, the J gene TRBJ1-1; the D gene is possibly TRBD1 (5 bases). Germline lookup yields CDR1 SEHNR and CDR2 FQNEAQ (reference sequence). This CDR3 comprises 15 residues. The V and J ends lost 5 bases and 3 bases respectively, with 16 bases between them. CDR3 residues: CASSQGPGGDTEAFF. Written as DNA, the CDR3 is TGTGCCAGCAGCCAAGGGCCGGGAGGGGACACTGAAGCTTTCTTT.

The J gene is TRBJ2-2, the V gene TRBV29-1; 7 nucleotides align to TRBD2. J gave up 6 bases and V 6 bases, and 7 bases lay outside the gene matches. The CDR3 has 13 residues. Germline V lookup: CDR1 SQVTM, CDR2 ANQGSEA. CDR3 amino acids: CSVRIAGAGELFF. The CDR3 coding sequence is TGCAGCGTCCGGATTGCGGGAGCCGGGGAGCTGTTTTTT.

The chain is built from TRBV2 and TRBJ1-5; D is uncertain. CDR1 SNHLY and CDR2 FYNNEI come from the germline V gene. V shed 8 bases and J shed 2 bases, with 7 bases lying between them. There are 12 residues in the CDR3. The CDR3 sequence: CASAAGNQPQHF. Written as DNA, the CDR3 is TGTGCCAGCGCGGCGGGCAATCAGCCCCAGCATTTT.

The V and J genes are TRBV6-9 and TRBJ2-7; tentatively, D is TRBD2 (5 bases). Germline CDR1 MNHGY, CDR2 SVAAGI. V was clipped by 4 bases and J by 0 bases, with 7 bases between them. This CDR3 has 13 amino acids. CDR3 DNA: TGTGCCAGCAGTTCGCGGGTCTCCTACGAGCAGTACTTC. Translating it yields CASSSRVSYEQYF.

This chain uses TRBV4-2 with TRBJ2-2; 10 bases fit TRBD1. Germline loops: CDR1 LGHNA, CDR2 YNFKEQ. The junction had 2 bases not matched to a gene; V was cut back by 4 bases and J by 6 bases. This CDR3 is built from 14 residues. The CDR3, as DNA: TGTGCCAGCAGCCGGGACAGGGGCGCCGGGGAGCTGTTTTTT. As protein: CASSRDRGAGELFF.

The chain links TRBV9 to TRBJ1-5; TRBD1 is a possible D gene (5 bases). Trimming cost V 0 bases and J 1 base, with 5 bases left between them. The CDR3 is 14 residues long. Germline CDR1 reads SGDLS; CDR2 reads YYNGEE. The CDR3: CASSVGDSNQPQHF. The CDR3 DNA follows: TGTGCCAGCAGCGTAGGGGACAGCAATCAGCCCCAGCATTTT. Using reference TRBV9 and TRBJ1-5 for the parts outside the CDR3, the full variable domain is DSGVTQTPKHLITATGQRVTLRCSPRSGDLSVYWYQQSLDQGLQFLIQYYNGEERAKGNILERFSAQQFPDLHSELNLSSLELGDSALYFCASSVGDSNQPQHFGDGTRLSIL.

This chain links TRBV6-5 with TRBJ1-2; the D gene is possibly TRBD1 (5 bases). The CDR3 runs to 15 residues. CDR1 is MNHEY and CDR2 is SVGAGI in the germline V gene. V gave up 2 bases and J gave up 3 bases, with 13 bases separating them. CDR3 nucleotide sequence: TGTGCCAGCAGTTACCGGGACGGAGGTTACTATGGCTACACCTTC. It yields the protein CASSYRDGGYYGYTF.

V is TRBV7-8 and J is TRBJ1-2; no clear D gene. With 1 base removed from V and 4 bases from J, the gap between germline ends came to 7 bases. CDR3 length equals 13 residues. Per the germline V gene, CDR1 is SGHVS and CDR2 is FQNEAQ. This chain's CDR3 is CASSLGRLYGYTF. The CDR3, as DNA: TGTGCCAGCAGCTTAGGTCGCCTCTATGGCTACACCTTC. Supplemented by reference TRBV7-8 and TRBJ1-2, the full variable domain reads GAGVSQSPRYKVAKRGQDVALRCDPISGHVSLFWYQQALGQGPEFLTYFQNEAQLDKSGLPSDRFFAERPEGSVSTLKIQRTQQEDSAVYLCASSLGRLYGYTFGSGTRLTVV.

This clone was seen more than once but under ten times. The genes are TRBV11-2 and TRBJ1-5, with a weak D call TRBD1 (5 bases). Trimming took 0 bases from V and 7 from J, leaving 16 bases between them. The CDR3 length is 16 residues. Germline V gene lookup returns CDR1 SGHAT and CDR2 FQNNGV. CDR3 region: CASSLDGDSLQQPQHF. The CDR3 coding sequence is TGTGCCAGCAGCTTAGATGGAGACAGTTTACAGCAGCCCCAGCATTTT.

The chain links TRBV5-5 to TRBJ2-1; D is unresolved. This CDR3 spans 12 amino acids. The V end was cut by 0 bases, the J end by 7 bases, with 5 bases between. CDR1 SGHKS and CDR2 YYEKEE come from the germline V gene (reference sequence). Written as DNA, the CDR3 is TGTGCCAGCAGCTTGGACCGAAATGAGCAGTTCTTC. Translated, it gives CASSLDRNEQFF.

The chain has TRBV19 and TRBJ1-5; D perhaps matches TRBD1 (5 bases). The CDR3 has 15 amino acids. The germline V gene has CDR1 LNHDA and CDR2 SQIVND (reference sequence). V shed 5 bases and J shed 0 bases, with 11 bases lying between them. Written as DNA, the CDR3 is TGTGCCAGTAGTGACAGTTCGTATAGCAATCAGCCCCAGCATTTT. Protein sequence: CASSDSSYSNQPQHF.

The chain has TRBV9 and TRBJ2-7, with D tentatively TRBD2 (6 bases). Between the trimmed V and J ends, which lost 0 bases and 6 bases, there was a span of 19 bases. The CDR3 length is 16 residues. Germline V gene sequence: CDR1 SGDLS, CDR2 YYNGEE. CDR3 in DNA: TGTGCCAGCAGCGTAGATTATAGGAGGGCTCAGGGCGAGCAGTACTTC. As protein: CASSVDYRRAQGEQYF.

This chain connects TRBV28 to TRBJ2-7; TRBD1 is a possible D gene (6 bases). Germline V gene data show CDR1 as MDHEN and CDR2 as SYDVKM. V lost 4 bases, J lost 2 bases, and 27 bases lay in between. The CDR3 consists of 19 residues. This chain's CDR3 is CASSSPKEQENEGAYEQYF. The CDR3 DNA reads TGTGCCAGCAGTTCCCCCAAAGAACAGGAAAACGAGGGGGCCTACGAGCAGTACTTC. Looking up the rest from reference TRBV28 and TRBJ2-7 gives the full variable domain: DVKVTQSSRYLVKRTGEKVFLECVQDMDHENMFWYRQDPGLGLRLIYFSYDVKMKEKGDIPEGYSVSREKKERFSLILESASTNQTSMYLCASSSPKEQENEGAYEQYFGPGTRLTVT.

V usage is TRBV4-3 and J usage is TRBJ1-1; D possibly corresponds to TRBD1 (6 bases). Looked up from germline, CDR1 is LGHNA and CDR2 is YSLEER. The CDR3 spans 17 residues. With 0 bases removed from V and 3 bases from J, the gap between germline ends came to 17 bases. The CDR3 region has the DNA TGCGCCAGCAGCCAAGATCCCAAGGGGGGTGTAGACACTGAAGCTTTCTTT. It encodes CASSQDPKGGVDTEAFF.

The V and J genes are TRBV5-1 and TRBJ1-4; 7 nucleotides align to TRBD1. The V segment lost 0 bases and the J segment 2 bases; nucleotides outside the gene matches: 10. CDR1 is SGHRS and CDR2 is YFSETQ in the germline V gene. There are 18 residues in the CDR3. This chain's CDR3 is CASSLGVGGGLTNEKLFF. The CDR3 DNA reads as TGCGCCAGCAGCTTGGGCGTCGGAGGGGGCCTGACTAATGAAAAACTGTTTTTT. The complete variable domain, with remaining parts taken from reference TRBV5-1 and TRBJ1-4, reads KAGVTQTPRYLIKTRGQQVTLSCSPISGHRSVSWYQQTPGQGLQFLFEYFSETQRNKGNFPGRFSGRQFSNSRSEMNVSTLELGDSALYLCASSLGVGGGLTNEKLFFGSGTQLSVL.

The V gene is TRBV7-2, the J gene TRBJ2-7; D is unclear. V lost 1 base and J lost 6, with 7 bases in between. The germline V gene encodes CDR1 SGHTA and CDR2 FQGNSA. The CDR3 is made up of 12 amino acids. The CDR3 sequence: CASSLGKGEQYF. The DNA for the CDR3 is TGTGCCAGCAGCTTAGGGAAGGGCGAGCAGTACTTC.

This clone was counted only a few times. DNA for the CDR3: TGTGCCAGCAGCGTAGGGCGAGGGGTAGACTACGAGCAGTACTTC. Encoded protein: CASSVGRGVDYEQYF. This chain links TRBV9 with TRBJ2-7, with D perhaps TRBD1 or TRBD2 (5 bases each). The CDR3 has 15 residues. V was cut by 0 bases and J by 3 bases, with 13 bases left in between. Looked up from germline, CDR1 is SGDLS and CDR2 is YYNGEE.